The 18 T cell receptor beta chains below all came from one sample that was sequenced in a study of T cells in Graves' hyperthyroidism and ophthalmopathy. The investigators amplified TCR beta CDR3 regions from RNA transcripts. The primer set for the first-round RT-PCR of the TCR CDR3 was HTBI. TCRdb recomputed calls from the multiplex PCR reads with MiXCR, one row per CDR3 protein. The sample has roughly 550,000 distinct CDR3 sequences; about 16% are singletons. The sample was blood. These receptors came from a woman in her twenties or thirties with Graves' ophthalmopathy.

The V and J genes are TRBV4-1 and TRBJ2-7; no clear D. The germline V gene encodes CDR1 MGHRA and CDR2 YSYEKL. Between the trimmed V and J ends, which lost 0 bases and 1 base, there was a span of 13 bases. CDR3 length: 16 residues. As DNA, the CDR3 is TGCGCCAGCAGCCAAGATGTCGACGGATCTTCCTACGAGCAGTACTTC. Translated: CASSQDVDGSSYEQYF.

The chain joins TRBV6-1 to TRBJ2-2, with 7 bases that match TRBD1. The V gene's germline CDR1 is MNHNS and CDR2 SASEGT. V dropped 2 bases and J dropped 4; count of bases not matched to a gene: 4. This CDR3 has 15 residues. The CDR3 nucleotides are TGTGCCAGCAGTGAACGACAGGGTGGCACCGGGGAGCTGTTTTTT. Its translation: CASSERQGGTGELFF.

This clonotype was picked up many times. This chain links TRBV20-1 with TRBJ2-1; 8 nucleotides match TRBD2. The CDR3 runs to 15 residues. Germline assignment: CDR1 DFQATT and CDR2 SNEGSKA (reference sequence). Trimming cost V 5 bases and J 0 bases; bases outside gene matches: 6. The CDR3 spells CSAPSGRVSYNEQFF. The CDR3 DNA reads TGCAGTGCTCCTAGCGGGCGGGTCTCCTACAATGAGCAGTTCTTC.

The table lists this clonotype with many counts. This rearrangement joins TRBV12-3 or TRBV12-4 to TRBJ2-7, with 8 positions matching TRBD1. The CDR3 contains 14 residues. V trimming: 3 bases; J trimming: 5 bases; junction bases outside the gene matches: 6. CDR3 nucleotides: TGTGCCAGCAGTTTGGGGACAGGTTTACACGAGCAGTACTTC. This encodes CASSLGTGLHEQYF.

This clonotype was seen a few times. The J gene is TRBJ2-2, the V gene TRBV11-3; no firm D call. Trimming left V 1 base short and J 5 bases short, with 8 bases between. CDR1 SGHNT and CDR2 YENEEA come from the germline V gene. The CDR3 runs to 14 residues. The CDR3 sequence is CASSLGSTTGELFF. CDR3 coding DNA: TGTGCCAGCAGCTTAGGGTCGACGACCGGGGAGCTGTTTTTT.

CDR3 residues: CASSLEGTVEQFF. The CDR3 nucleotides read TGTGCCAGCAGCTTAGAAGGGACTGTTGAGCAGTTCTTC. The chain links TRBV7-9 to TRBJ2-1, with TRBD2 as a possible D gene (6 bases). This CDR3 region has 13 residues. V was shortened by 1 base and J by 9 bases, with 10 bases between the two germline ends. Germline assignment: CDR1 SEHNR and CDR2 FQNEAQ (reference sequence).

This clonotype came up a few times. The chain carries TRBV20-1 and TRBJ2-1; D uncertain. Trimming removed 6 bases at V and 0 bases at J, with 12 bases between. This CDR3 has 14 amino acids. Germline V gene data show CDR1 as DFQATT and CDR2 as SNEGSKA (reference sequence). CDR3 region: CSAPGPVSYNEQFF. CDR3 coding DNA: TGCAGTGCACCCGGCCCGGTCTCCTACAATGAGCAGTTCTTC.

This clonotype was seen at least ten times. This chain connects TRBV2 to TRBJ2-1, with D maybe TRBD1 (6 bases). Trimming cost V 5 bases and J 5 bases, with 10 bases left between them. The CDR3 runs 13 residues. Germline CDR1 SNHLY, CDR2 FYNNEI. The DNA of the CDR3 is TGTGCCAGCAGTTACGAGGGGGACAATGAGCAGTTCTTC. Amino acids: CASSYEGDNEQFF.

This clonotype was counted many times. The chain recombines TRBV18 with TRBJ1-2; D ambiguous. The CDR3 covers 13 residues. Trimming took 3 bases from V and 5 from J, leaving 10 bases between them. Germline V CDR1 and CDR2: KGHSH, LQKENI. Here the CDR3 reads CASSPKEAYGYTF. CDR3 DNA sequence: TGTGCCAGCTCACCCAAGGAGGCGTATGGCTACACCTTC.

There are a few counts of this clonotype. The V gene is TRBV4-1, the J gene TRBJ1-5; D is unresolved. This CDR3 is 17 amino acids long. Germline V gene sequence: CDR1 MGHRA, CDR2 YSYEKL. Trimming took 0 bases from V and 5 from J, leaving 17 bases between them. The CDR3 DNA follows: TGCGCCAGCAGCCAAGAGCACACCCTCCGACCGGATCAGCCCCAGCATTTT. This codes for CASSQEHTLRPDQPQHF.

The genes are TRBV19 and TRBJ2-1; D gene unclear. Germline CDR1 and CDR2: LNHDA and SQIVND (reference sequence). The CDR3 consists of 16 residues. V dropped 6 bases and J dropped 6 bases, with 21 bases sitting between them. Written as DNA, the CDR3 is TGTGCCAGTAGACCCTTCGACAAAGGGAAGGGCAATGAGCAGTTCTTC. Amino acid sequence: CASRPFDKGKGNEQFF.

A few counts support this clonotype. The chain has TRBV29-1 and TRBJ2-1; weak D call: TRBD2 (5 bases). The V gene lost 6 bases and the J gene lost 4 bases, with 19 bases spanning the gap. The germline V gene encodes CDR1 SQVTM and CDR2 ANQGSEA. The CDR3 extends over 15 amino acids. The CDR3 nucleotides are TGCAGCGTCGCCGGACTCCTCCCTTCGTACAATGAGCAGTTCTTC. Its translation: CSVAGLLPSYNEQFF.

This clonotype was detected many times. The chain employs TRBV6-1 and TRBJ2-1; D is unresolved. Germline CDR1 and CDR2: MNHNS and SASEGT. Trimming left V 5 bases short and J 1 base short, with 9 bases between. The CDR3 runs 14 residues. CDR3 sequence reads: CASSYTGSYNEQFF. The CDR3 coding sequence is TGTGCCAGCAGTTACACCGGTTCCTACAATGAGCAGTTCTTC.

This clonotype has ten or more counts. The rearrangement links TRBV6-2 or TRBV6-3 to TRBJ2-5; D unclear. This CDR3 region has 14 residues. CDR1 MNHEY and CDR2 SVGEGT come from the germline V gene. V lost 6 bases, J lost 2 bases, and 13 bases lay in between. Here the CDR3 reads CASSMTELQETQYF. The CDR3 DNA reads TGTGCCAGCAGCATGACGGAGCTACAAGAGACCCAGTACTTC.

This clonotype was detected many times. J is TRBJ1-5 and V is TRBV28, with 7 positions matching TRBD1. The J segment lost 5 bases and the V segment lost 3 bases, leaving 16 bases of the junction unmatched. This CDR3 has 18 amino acids. Looked up from germline, CDR1 is MDHEN and CDR2 is SYDVKM. The CDR3 reads CASSFMPPDRVVYQPQHF. The DNA of the CDR3 is TGTGCCAGCAGTTTTATGCCGCCAGACAGGGTTGTGTATCAGCCCCAGCATTTT. Filled out from reference TRBV28 and TRBJ1-5, the complete variable domain reads DVKVTQSSRYLVKRTGEKVFLECVQDMDHENMFWYRQDPGLGLRLIYFSYDVKMKEKGDIPEGYSVSREKKERFSLILESASTNQTSMYLCASSFMPPDRVVYQPQHFGDGTRLSIL.

This clonotype has at least ten counts. V gene TRBV6-2 or TRBV6-3 combines with J gene TRBJ2-5; D may correspond to TRBD1 or TRBD2 (6 bases each). CDR1 is MNHEY, CDR2 SVGEGT, per germline. Trimming shortened V by 10 bases and J by 1 base, and 19 bases separated the two germline ends. The CDR3 is 15 amino acids. CDR3 sequence reads: CATGGGTSIQETQYF. The CDR3 DNA is TGTGCCACCGGAGGAGGGACATCCATCCAAGAGACCCAGTACTTC.

Worth noting for this clonotype: A read error may be the cause here, since a much bigger clone is one base away. The chain recombines TRBV20-1 with TRBJ2-1, with TRBD1 matching 11 bases. The CDR3 loop spans 18 amino acids. Per the germline V gene, CDR1 is DFQATT and CDR2 is SNEGSKA (reference sequence). Here the CDR3 DNA reads TGCAGTGCTCCTGGACAGGGGGCCTACCGGAGCTCCTTCAATGAGCAGTTCTTC. Protein sequence: CSAPGQGAYRSSFNEQFF.

This clonotype was seen at least ten times. The chain uses TRBV5-5 and TRBJ2-1, with D unresolved. Germline CDR1 reads SGHKS; CDR2 reads YYEKEE (reference sequence). There are 15 residues in the CDR3. Deletions cut 6 bases from V and 0 bases from J, with 13 bases between. CDR3 DNA sequence: TGTGCCAGCATCCCACGTTTAAGCTCCTACAATGAGCAGTTCTTC. This codes for CASIPRLSSYNEQFF.